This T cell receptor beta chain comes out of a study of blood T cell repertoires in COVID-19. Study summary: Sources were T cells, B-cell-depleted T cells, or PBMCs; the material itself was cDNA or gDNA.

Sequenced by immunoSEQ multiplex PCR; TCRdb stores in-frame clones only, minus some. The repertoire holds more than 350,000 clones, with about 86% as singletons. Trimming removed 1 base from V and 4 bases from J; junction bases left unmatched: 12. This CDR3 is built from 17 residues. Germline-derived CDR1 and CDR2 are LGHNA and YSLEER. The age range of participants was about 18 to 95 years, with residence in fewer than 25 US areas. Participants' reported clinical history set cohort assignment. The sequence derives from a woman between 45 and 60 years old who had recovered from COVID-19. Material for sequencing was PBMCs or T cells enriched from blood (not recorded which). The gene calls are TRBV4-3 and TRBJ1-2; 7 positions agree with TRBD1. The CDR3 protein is CASSQVGAGQDLYGYTF. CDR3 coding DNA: TGCGCCAGCAGCCAAGTAGGAGCCGGACAGGACCTCTATGGCTACACCTTC.